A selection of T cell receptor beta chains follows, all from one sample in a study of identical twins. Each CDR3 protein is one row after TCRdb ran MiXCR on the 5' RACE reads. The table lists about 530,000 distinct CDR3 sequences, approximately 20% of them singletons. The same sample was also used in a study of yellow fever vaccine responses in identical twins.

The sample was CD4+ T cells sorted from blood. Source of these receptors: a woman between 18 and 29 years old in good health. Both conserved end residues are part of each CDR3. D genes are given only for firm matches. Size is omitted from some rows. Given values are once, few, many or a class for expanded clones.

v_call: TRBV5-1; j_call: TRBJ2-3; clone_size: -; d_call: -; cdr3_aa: CASSLAKMDKSTDTQYF; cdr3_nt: TGCGCCAGCAGCTTGGCAAAGATGGACAAATCCACAGATACGCAGTATTTT
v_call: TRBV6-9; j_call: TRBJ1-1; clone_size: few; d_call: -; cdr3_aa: CASSFRPGF; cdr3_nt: TGTGCCAGCAGTTTCCGACCGGGTTTT
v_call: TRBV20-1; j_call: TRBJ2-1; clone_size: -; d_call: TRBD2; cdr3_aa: CSAQKRGEQFF; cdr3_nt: TGCAGTGCTCAAAAGCGGGGTGAGCAGTTCTTC
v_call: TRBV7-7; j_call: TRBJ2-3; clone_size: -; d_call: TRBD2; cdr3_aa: CASSSGGVGYTQYF; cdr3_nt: TGTGCCAGCAGCTCCGGGGGGGTTGGGTATACGCAGTATTTT
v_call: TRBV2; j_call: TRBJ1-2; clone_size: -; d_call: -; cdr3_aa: CASTRQANYGYTF; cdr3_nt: TGTGCCAGCACGCGGCAGGCTAACTATGGCTACACCTTC
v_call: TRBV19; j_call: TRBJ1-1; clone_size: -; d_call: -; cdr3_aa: CASTATGNANTEAFF; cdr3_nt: TGTGCCAGCACGGCAACAGGGAACGCGAACACTGAAGCTTTCTTT
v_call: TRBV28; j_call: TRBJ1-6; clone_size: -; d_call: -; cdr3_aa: CASSYPSGTDNSPLHF; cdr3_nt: TGTGCCAGCAGCTACCCCTCGGGGACCGATAATTCACCCCTCCACTTT
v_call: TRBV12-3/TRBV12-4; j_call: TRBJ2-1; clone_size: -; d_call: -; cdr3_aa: CASSPRTSRYNEQFF; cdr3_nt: TGTGCCAGCAGCCCCCGTACTAGCAGGTACAATGAGCAGTTCTTC
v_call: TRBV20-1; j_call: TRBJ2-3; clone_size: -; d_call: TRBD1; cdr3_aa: CSVSTGGTDTQYF; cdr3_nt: TGCAGTGTTTCGACAGGGGGCACAGATACGCAGTATTTT
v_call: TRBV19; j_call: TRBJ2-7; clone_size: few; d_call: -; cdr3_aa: CASSMGGKNSYEQYF; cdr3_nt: TGTGCCAGTAGTATGGGCGGGAAGAACTCCTACGAGCAGTACTTC